The clone carrying this TCR beta chain was observed a handful of times. Its antigen is undetermined. The data originate from a study of response to subunit inactivated influenza vaccine. Study results and limitations: Authors suggested few new T cells are recruited by each seasonal influenza vaccination.

TCRdb redid the calling of the RT-PCR reads with MiXCR, one entry per CDR3 protein. The sample has around 300,000 distinct CDR3 sequences; 20% to 25% are singletons. Germline-derived CDR1 and CDR2 are SGHRS and YFSETQ. J gave up 6 bases and V 4 bases, and 8 bases lay outside the gene matches. The CDR3 covers 16 residues. The receptor comes from a man in his fifties or sixties who received an inactivated influenza vaccine. The V and J genes are TRBV5-1 and TRBJ1-6; 9 bases are shared with TRBD1. The sample was PBMCs from blood, taken less than 22 months after vaccination. CDR3 nucleotides: TGCGCCAGCAGCGTGGGACAGGGAGGAATTAATTCACCCCTCCACTTT. Its protein product is CASSVGQGGINSPLHF.